This T cell receptor (beta chain) was found in a study of breast tumors, draining lymph nodes, adjacent tissues. TCRdb reanalysed the multiplex PCR reads using MiXCR and keeps one entry per CDR3 protein. The sample yields about 15,000 distinct CDR3 sequences, around 59% seen once. This clonotype was counted once. The antigen is not known. Broader study findings: Tumor TCR diversity was below lymph nodes but above nontumor tissue. That most tumor T cells come from lymph nodes remained unproven. Compared with basal-like, luminal-like tumors shared significantly more repertoire with nontumor tissue. Data fit most tumor T cells coming from lymph node, expanding in tumor.

The CDR3 length is 16 residues. Trimming removed 0 bases from V and 0 bases from J, with 12 bases in between. Germline V lookup: CDR1 DFQATT, CDR2 SNEGSKA (reference sequence). The clonotype comes from a female donor with breast cancer. Some clones in this sample may be carry-over from other donors' samples. The sample comprised tumor-adjacent breast tissue. The genes are TRBV20-1 and TRBJ1-5, with a possible D match to TRBD1 (6 bases). The CDR3 DNA reads as TGCAGTGCTAGAGAGGGGGCGTTCTATAGCAATCAGCCCCAGCATTTT. Translated, it gives CSAREGAFYSNQPQHF.